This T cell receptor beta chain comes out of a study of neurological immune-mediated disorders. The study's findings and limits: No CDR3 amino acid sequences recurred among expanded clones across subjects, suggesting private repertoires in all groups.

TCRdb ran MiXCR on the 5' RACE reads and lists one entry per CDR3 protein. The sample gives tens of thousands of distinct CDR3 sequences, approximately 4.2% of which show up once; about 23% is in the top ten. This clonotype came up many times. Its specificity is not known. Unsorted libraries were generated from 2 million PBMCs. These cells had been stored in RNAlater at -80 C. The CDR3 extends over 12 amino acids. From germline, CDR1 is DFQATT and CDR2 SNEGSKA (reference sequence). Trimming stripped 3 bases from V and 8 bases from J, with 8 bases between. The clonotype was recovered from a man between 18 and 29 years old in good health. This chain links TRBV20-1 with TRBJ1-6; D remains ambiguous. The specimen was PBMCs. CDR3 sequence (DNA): TGCAGTGCTAGGGGCCTGCATTCACCCCTCCACTTT. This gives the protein CSARGLHSPLHF.